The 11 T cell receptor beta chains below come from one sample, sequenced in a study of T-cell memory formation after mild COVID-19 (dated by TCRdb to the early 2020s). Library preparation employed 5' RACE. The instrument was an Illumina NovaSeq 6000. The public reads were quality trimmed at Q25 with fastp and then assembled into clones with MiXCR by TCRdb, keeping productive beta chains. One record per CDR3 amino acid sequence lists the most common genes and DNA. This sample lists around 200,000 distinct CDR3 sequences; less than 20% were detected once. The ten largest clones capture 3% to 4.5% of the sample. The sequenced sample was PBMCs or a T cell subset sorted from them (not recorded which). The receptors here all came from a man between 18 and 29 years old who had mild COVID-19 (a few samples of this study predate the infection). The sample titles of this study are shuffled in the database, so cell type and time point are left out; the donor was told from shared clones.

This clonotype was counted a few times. The CDR3 region is CASRGGLIRDGTEAFF. CDR3 nucleotide sequence: TGTGCCAGCAGGGGCGGACTCATAAGGGATGGCACTGAAGCTTTCTTT. The chain employs TRBV6-2 or TRBV6-3 and TRBJ1-1; D not resolved. V was clipped by 6 bases and J by 4 bases, with 21 bases between them. CDR1 and CDR2 (germline): MNHEY, SVGEGT. The CDR3 runs to 16 residues.

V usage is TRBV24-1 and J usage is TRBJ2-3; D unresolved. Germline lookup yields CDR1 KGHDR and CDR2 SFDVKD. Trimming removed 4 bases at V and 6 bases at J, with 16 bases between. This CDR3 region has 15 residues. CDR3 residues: CATSETQNSPDTQYF. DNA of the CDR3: TGTGCCACCAGTGAGACACAGAATAGTCCTGATACGCAGTATTTT.

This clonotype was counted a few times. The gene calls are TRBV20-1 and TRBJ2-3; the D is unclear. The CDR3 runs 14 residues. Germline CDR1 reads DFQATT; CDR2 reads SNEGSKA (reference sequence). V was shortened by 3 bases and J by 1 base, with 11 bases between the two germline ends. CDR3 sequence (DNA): TGCAGTGCTAGGAAACCCACCCGCACAGATACGCAGTATTTT. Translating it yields CSARKPTRTDTQYF.

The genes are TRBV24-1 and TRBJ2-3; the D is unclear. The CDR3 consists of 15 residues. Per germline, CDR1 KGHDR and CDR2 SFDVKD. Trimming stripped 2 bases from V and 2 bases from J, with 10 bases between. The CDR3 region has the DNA TGTGCCACCAGTGATTCCGGGCCATACACAGATACGCAGTATTTT. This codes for CATSDSGPYTDTQYF.

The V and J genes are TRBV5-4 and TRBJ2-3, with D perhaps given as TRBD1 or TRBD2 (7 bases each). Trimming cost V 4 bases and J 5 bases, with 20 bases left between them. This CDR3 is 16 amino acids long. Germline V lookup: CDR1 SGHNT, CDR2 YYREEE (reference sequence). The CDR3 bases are TGTGCCAGCAGCCAAGGTGGGAGGGGGCACGGAGATACGCAGTATTTT. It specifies CASSQGGRGHGDTQYF.

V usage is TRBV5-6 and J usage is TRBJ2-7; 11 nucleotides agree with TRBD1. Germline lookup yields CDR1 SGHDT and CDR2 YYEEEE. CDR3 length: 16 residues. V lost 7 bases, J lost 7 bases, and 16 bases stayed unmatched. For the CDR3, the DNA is TGTGCCAGCCACAATTCGAGACGGGACAGGGGGGAAGAGCAGTACTTC. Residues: CASHNSRRDRGEEQYF.

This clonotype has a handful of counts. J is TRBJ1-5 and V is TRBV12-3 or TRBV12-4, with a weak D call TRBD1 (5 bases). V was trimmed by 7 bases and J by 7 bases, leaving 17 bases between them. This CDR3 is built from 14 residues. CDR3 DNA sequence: TGTGCCAGCATTGGGGGGGATTTAAACCAGCCCCAGCATTTT. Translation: CASIGGDLNQPQHF.

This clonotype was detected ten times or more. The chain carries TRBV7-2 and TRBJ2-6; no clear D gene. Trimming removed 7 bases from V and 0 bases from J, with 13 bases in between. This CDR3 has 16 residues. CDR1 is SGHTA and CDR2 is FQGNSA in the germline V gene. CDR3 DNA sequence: TGTGCCAGCACCCCGCAGTCGGCCTCTGGGGCCAACGTCCTGACTTTC. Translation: CASTPQSASGANVLTF.

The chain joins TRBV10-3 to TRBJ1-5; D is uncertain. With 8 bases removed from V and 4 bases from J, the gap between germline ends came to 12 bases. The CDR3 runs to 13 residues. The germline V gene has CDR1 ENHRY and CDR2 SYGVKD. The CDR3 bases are TGTGCCATCTGCTTCGAACCAAATCAGCCCCAGCATTTT. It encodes CAICFEPNQPQHF.

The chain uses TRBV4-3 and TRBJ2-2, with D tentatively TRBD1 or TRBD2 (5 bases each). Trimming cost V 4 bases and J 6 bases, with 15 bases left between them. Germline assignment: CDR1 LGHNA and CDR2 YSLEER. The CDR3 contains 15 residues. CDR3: CASSRDEFSAGELFF. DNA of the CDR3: TGCGCCAGCAGCCGGGACGAATTTAGCGCCGGGGAGCTGTTTTTT.

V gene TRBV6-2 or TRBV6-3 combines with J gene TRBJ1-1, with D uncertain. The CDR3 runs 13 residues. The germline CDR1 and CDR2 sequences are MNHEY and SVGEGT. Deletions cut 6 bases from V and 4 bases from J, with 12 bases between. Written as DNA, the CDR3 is TGTGCCAGCAGATGGACTGGGAGCACTGAAGCTTTCTTT. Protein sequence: CASRWTGSTEAFF.